One sample yielded the 8 T cell receptor beta chains listed below, sequenced in a study of lung T cells in sarcoidosis with Löfgren's syndrome. TCRdb ran MiXCR on the reads and lists one entry per CDR3 protein. The sample carries tens of thousands of distinct CDR3 sequences, about 20% recorded once. The sequenced sample consisted of CD4+ T cells from PBMCs. These receptors all come from a human donor with sarcoidosis (Löfgren's syndrome or another form), or a control subject (not recorded which).

This sequence joins TRBV7-3 and TRBJ2-1; 7 bases agree with TRBD1. V was clipped by 5 bases and J by 6 bases; unmatched bases: 7. CDR3 length: 14 amino acids. The germline CDR1 and CDR2 sequences are SGHTA and FQGTGA. The CDR3 loop is CASSRTGRGNEQFF. CDR3 in DNA: TGTGCCAGCAGCAGGACAGGCCGGGGCAATGAGCAGTTCTTC.

Only a few counts were recorded for this clonotype. The V call is TRBV7-9, the J call TRBJ1-1, with D possibly being TRBD1 (6 bases). This CDR3 comprises 14 residues. The germline V gene has CDR1 SEHNR and CDR2 FQNEAQ (reference sequence). V was cut by 0 bases and J by 7 bases, with 12 bases left in between. CDR3: CASSLAGAVGEAFF. In DNA, the CDR3 is TGTGCCAGCAGCTTAGCGGGGGCAGTAGGTGAAGCTTTCTTT.

As regards this clonotype: A much more abundant neighbour one base away suggests this may be a read error. CDR3 nucleotide sequence: TGTGCCAGCAGTGCAGCCCAAGGATCCTACAATGAGCAGTTCTTC. As protein: CASSAAQGSYNEQFF. The chain uses TRBV2 and TRBJ2-1; the D is unclear. CDR1 is SNHLY, CDR2 FYNNEI, per germline. V was pared by 4 bases and J by 1 base, with 11 bases between. The CDR3 loop spans 15 amino acids. Filled out from reference TRBV2 and TRBJ2-1, the complete variable domain reads EPEVTQTPSHQVTQMGQEVILRCVPISNHLYFYWYRQILGQKVEFLVSFYNNEISEKSEIFDDQFSVERPDGSNFTLKIRSTKLEDSAMYFCASSAAQGSYNEQFFGPGTRLTVL.

This clonotype was observed a few times. This rearrangement joins TRBV19 to TRBJ2-1, with 10 nucleotides matching TRBD2. The V gene's germline CDR1 is LNHDA and CDR2 SQIVND (reference sequence). This CDR3 is built from 20 residues. Trimming cost V 0 bases and J 0 bases; bases outside gene matches: 11. This chain's CDR3 is CASSIDSSGSYILSYNEQFF. In DNA, the CDR3 is TGTGCCAGTAGTATAGATTCTAGCGGGAGTTATATTCTCTCCTACAATGAGCAGTTCTTC. The full variable domain, in which reference TRBV19 and TRBJ2-1 provide the parts outside the CDR3, is DGGITQSPKYLFRKEGQNVTLSCEQNLNHDAMYWYRQDPGQGLRLIYYSQIVNDFQKGDIAEGYSVSREKKESFPLTVTSAQKNPTAFYLCASSIDSSGSYILSYNEQFFGPGTRLTVL.

Remarks on this clonotype: At one of its ends the junction is not consistent with the germline gene, which may arise from a read error. The gene calls are TRBV4-1 and TRBJ1-1, with 10 bases that match TRBD1. CDR1 is MGHRA and CDR2 is YSYEKL in the germline V gene. The CDR3 has 13 residues. The DNA for the CDR3 is TGCGCCAGCAGACCGACAGGGGGCACTGAAGCTTCCTTT. It translates to CASRPTGGTEASF.

This clonotype was picked up many times. The rearrangement uses TRBV20-1 and TRBJ2-2, with D maybe TRBD1 (5 bases). CDR3 length: 14 residues. In germline, CDR1 is DFQATT, CDR2 SNEGSKA (reference sequence). The V gene lost 6 bases and the J gene lost 2 bases, with 13 bases spanning the gap. CDR3 sequence reads: CSATADRNTGELFF. CDR3 coding DNA: TGCAGTGCCACGGCTGACAGAAACACCGGGGAGCTGTTTTTT.

The genes are TRBV18 and TRBJ1-5, with D tentatively TRBD1 (5 bases). CDR1 KGHSH and CDR2 LQKENI come from the germline V gene. V shed 3 bases and J shed 5 bases, with 8 bases lying between them. This CDR3 spans 13 amino acids. The CDR3 DNA sequence: TGTGCCAGCTCACCGGACATGTATCAGCCCCAGCATTTT. Its translation is CASSPDMYQPQHF.

The rearrangement joins TRBV5-1 to TRBJ2-1; possibly TRBD2 for D (5 bases). CDR1 is SGHRS and CDR2 is YFSETQ in the germline V gene. The CDR3 has 16 residues. V was clipped by 0 bases and J by 1 base, with 11 bases between them. CDR3 DNA sequence: TGCGCCAGCAGCTTGGTGGGAGATTATTCCTACAATGAGCAGTTCTTC. The encoded protein is CASSLVGDYSYNEQFF.